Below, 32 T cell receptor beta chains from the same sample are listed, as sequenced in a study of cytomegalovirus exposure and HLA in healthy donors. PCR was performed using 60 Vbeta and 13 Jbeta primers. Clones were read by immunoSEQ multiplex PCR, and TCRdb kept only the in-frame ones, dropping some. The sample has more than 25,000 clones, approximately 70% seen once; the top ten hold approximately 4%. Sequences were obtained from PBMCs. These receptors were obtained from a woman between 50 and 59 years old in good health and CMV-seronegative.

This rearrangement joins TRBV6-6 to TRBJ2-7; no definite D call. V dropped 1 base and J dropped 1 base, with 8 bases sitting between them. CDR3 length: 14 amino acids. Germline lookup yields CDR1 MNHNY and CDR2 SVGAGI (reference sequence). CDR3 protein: CASSYLASSYEQYF. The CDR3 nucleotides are TGTGCCAGCAGTTACTTGGCTTCTTCCTACGAGCAGTACTTC.

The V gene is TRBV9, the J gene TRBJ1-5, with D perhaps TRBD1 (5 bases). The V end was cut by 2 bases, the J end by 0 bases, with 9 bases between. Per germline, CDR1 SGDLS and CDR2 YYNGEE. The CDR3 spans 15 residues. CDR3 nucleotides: TGTGCCAGCAGCGTTGACAGCCATAGCAATCAGCCCCAGCATTTT. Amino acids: CASSVDSHSNQPQHF.

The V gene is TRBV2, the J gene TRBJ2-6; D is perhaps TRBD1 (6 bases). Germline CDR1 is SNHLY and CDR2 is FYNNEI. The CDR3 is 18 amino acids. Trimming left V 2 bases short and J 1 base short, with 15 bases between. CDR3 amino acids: CASSETGQGYSGANVLTF. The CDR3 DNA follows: TGTGCCAGCAGTGAAACTGGGCAGGGGTATTCTGGGGCCAACGTCCTGACTTTC. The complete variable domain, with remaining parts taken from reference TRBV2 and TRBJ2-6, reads EPEVTQTPSHQVTQMGQEVILRCVPISNHLYFYWYRQILGQKVEFLVSFYNNEISEKSEIFDDQFSVERPDGSNFTLKIRSTKLEDSAMYFCASSETGQGYSGANVLTFGAGSRLTVL.

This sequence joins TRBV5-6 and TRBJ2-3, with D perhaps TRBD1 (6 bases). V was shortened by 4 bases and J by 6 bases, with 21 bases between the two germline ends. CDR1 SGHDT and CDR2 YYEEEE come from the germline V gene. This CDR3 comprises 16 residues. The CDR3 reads CASSPLGAGAIDTQYF. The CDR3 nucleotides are TGTGCCAGCAGCCCCCTCGGGGCAGGGGCCATCGATACGCAGTATTTT.

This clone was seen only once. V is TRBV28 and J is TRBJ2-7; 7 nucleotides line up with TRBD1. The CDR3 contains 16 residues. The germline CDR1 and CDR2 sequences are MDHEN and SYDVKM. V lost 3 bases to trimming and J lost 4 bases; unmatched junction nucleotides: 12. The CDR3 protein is CASSFGTARAPYEQYF. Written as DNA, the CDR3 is TGTGCCAGCAGTTTCGGGACAGCCCGGGCCCCTTACGAGCAGTACTTC.

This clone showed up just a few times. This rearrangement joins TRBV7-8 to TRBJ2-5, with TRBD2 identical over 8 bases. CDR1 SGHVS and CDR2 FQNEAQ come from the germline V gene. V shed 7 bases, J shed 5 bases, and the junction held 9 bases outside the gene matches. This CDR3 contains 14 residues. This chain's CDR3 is CASTPLRGEETQYF. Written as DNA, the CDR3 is TGTGCCAGCACCCCCCTGCGGGGGGAGGAGACCCAGTACTTC.

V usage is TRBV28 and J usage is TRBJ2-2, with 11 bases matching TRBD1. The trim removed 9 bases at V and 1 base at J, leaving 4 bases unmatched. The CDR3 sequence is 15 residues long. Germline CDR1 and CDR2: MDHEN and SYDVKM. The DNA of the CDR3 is TGTGCCAGTTGGACAGGGGGCCAGAACACCGGGGAGCTGTTTTTT. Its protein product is CASWTGGQNTGELFF.

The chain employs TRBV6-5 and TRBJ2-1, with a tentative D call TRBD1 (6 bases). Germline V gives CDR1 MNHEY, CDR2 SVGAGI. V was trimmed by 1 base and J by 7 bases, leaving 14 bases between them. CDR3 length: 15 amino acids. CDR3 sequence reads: CASSYWQGNGNEQFF. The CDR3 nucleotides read TGTGCCAGCAGTTACTGGCAGGGGAATGGTAATGAGCAGTTCTTC.

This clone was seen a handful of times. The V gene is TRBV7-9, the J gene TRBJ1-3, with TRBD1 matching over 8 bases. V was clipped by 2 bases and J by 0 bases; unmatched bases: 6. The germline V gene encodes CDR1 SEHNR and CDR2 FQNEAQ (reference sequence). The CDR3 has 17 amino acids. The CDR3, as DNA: TGTGCCAGCAGCTTAAGGGGGACAGGAACCTCTGGAAACACCATATATTTT. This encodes CASSLRGTGTSGNTIYF. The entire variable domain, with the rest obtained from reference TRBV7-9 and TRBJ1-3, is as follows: DTGVSQNPRHKITKRGQNVTFRCDPISEHNRLYWYRQTLGQGPEFLTYFQNEAQLEKSRLLSDRFSAERPKGSFSTLEIQRTEQGDSAMYLCASSLRGTGTSGNTIYFGEGSWLTVV.

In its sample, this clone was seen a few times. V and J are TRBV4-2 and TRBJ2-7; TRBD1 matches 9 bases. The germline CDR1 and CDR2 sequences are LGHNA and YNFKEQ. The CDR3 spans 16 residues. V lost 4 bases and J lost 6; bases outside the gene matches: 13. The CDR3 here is CASSPNAGTGNSEQYF. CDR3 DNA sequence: TGTGCCAGCAGCCCCAACGCCGGGACAGGGAATTCCGAGCAGTACTTC.

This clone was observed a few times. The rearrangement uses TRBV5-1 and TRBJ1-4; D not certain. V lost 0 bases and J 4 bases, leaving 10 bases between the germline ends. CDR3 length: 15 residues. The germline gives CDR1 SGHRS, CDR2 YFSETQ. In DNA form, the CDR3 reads TGCGCCAGCAGCTTGGAGCGACGGATTAATGAAAAACTGTTTTTT. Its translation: CASSLERRINEKLFF.

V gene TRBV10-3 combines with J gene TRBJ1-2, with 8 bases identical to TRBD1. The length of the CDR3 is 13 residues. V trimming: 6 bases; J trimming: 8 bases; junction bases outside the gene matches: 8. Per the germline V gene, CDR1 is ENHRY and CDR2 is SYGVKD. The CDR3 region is CAIRADRVEGYTF. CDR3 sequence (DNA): TGTGCCATCAGAGCGGACAGGGTGGAAGGCTACACCTTC.

CDR3 protein: CSVERTEKGGYTF. Here the CDR3 DNA reads TGCAGCGTTGAAAGGACAGAAAAGGGTGGCTACACCTTC. The V and J genes are TRBV29-1 and TRBJ1-2; D is perhaps TRBD1 (6 bases). The CDR3 sequence is 13 residues long. Germline V gene lookup returns CDR1 SQVTM and CDR2 ANQGSEA. Trimming removed 2 bases at V and 7 bases at J, with 14 bases between.

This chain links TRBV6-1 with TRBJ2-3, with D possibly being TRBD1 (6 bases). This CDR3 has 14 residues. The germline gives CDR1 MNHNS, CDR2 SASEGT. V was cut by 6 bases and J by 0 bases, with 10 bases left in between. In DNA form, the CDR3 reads TGTGCCAGCAGGGACAGACCTAGCACAGATACGCAGTATTTT. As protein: CASRDRPSTDTQYF.

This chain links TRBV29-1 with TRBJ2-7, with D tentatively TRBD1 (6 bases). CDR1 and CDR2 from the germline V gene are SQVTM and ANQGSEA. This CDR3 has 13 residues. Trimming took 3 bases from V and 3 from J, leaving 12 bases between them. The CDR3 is CSVDGQTSYEQYF. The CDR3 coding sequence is TGCAGCGTTGATGGACAGACCAGCTACGAGCAGTACTTC.

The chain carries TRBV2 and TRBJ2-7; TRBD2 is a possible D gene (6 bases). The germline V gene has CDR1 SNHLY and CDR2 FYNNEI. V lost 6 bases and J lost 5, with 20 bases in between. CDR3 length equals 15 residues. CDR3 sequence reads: CASSGGGGVLNEQYF. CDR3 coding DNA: TGTGCCAGCAGCGGGGGAGGCGGGGTGTTGAACGAGCAGTACTTC. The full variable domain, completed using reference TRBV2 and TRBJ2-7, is EPEVTQTPSHQVTQMGQEVILRCVPISNHLYFYWYRQILGQKVEFLVSFYNNEISEKSEIFDDQFSVERPDGSNFTLKIRSTKLEDSAMYFCASSGGGGVLNEQYFGPGTRLTVT.

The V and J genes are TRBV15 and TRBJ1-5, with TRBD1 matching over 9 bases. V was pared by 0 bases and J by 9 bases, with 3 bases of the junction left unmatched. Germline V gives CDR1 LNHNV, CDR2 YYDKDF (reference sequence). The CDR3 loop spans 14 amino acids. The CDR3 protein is CATSRDGTGRPQHF. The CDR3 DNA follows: TGTGCCACCAGCAGAGATGGGACAGGGAGGCCCCAGCATTTT.

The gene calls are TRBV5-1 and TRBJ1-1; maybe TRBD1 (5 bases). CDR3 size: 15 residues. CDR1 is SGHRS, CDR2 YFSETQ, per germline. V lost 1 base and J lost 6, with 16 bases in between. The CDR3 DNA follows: TGCGCCAGCAGCTTGACCCGACAAGACAGTTCTGAAGCTTTCTTT. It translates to CASSLTRQDSSEAFF. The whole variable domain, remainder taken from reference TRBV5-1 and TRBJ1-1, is KAGVTQTPRYLIKTRGQQVTLSCSPISGHRSVSWYQQTPGQGLQFLFEYFSETQRNKGNFPGRFSGRQFSNSRSEMNVSTLELGDSALYLCASSLTRQDSSEAFFGQGTRLTVV.

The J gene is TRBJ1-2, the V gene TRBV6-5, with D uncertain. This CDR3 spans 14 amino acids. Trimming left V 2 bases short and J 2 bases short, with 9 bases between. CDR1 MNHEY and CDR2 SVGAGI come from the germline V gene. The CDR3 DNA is TGTGCCAGCAGTTACGTTGGCATCAACTATGGCTACACCTTC. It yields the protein CASSYVGINYGYTF.

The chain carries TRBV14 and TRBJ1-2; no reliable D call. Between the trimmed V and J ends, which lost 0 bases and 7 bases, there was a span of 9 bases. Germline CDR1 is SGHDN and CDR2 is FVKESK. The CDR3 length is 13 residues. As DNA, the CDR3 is TGTGCCAGCAGCCAAGAGGGGAGGCTTGGCTACACCTTC. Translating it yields CASSQEGRLGYTF.

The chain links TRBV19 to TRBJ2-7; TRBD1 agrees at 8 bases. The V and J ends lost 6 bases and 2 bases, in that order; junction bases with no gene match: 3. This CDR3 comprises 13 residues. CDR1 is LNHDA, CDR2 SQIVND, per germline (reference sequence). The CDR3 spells CASRAQGAYEQYF. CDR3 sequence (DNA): TGTGCCAGTAGAGCACAGGGGGCCTACGAGCAGTACTTC.

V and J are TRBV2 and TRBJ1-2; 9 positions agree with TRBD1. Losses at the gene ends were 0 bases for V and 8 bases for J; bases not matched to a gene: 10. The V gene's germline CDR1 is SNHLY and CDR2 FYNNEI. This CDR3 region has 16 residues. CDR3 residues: CASSEALRDRVGGYTF. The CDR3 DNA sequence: TGTGCCAGCAGTGAAGCGCTTCGGGACAGGGTGGGAGGCTACACCTTC.

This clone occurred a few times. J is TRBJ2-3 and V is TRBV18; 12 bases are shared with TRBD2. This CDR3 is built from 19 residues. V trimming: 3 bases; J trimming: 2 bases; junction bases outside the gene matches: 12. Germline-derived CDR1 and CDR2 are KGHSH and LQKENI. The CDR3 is CASSPTSSGLAGLTDTQYF. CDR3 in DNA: TGTGCCAGCTCACCTACCTCTAGCGGACTAGCGGGGCTCACAGATACGCAGTATTTT. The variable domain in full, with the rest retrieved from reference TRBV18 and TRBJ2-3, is NAGVMQNPRHLVRRRGQEARLRCSPMKGHSHVYWYRQLPEEGLKFMVYLQKENIIDESGMPKERFSAEFPKEGPSILRIQQVVRGDSAAYFCASSPTSSGLAGLTDTQYFGPGTRLTVL.

CDR3 DNA: TGTGCCAGCAGTGAAGGAGGACTAGCGGGGGCGGGGACCCAGTACTTC. This translates into CASSEGGLAGAGTQYF. This sequence joins TRBV2 and TRBJ2-5; 13 bases are shared with TRBD2. The CDR3 totals 16 residues. The germline V gene has CDR1 SNHLY and CDR2 FYNNEI. The V gene end was trimmed by 1 base and the J gene end by 7 bases; junction bases not matched to a gene: 6. Looking up the rest from reference TRBV2 and TRBJ2-5 gives the full variable domain: EPEVTQTPSHQVTQMGQEVILRCVPISNHLYFYWYRQILGQKVEFLVSFYNNEISEKSEIFDDQFSVERPDGSNFTLKIRSTKLEDSAMYFCASSEGGLAGAGTQYFGPGTRLLVL.

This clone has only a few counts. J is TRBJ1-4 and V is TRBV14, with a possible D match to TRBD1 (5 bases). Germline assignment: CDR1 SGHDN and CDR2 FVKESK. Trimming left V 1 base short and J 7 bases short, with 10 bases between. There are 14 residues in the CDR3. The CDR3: CASSQGPGPEKLFF. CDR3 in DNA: TGTGCCAGCAGCCAAGGACCAGGGCCTGAAAAACTGTTTTTT.

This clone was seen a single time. CDR3 sequence: CASSYGGQGRRTEAFF. The CDR3 nucleotides are TGTGCCAGCAGTTACGGGGGACAGGGGCGACGAACTGAAGCTTTCTTT. The chain has TRBV6-5 and TRBJ1-1; 10 bases are a match to TRBD1. The CDR3 totals 16 residues. Germline lookup yields CDR1 MNHEY and CDR2 SVGAGI. The V gene end was trimmed by 2 bases and the J gene end by 5 bases; junction bases not matched to a gene: 8.

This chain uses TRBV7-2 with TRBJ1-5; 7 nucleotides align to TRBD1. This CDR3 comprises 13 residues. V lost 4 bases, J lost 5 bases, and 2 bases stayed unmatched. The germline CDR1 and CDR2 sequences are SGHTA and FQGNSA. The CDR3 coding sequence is TGTGCCAGCAGCTCCCAGGGGGATCAGCCCCAGCATTTT. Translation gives CASSSQGDQPQHF.

CDR3 coding DNA: TGTGCCAGGTATGATGGTACGGGGGATTCACCCCTCCACTTT. Its translation is CARYDGTGDSPLHF. The gene calls are TRBV27 and TRBJ1-6; D perhaps matches TRBD1 (5 bases). Germline assignment: CDR1 MNHEY and CDR2 SMNVEV (reference sequence). The CDR3 has 14 residues. V lost 9 bases and J 8 bases, leaving 17 bases between the germline ends.

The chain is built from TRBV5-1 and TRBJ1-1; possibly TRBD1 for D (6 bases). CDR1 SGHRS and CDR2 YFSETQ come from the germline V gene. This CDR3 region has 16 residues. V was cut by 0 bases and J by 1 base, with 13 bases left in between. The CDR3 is CASSLDGGGWNTEAFF. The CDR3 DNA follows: TGCGCCAGCAGCTTGGACGGCGGGGGCTGGAACACTGAAGCTTTCTTT.

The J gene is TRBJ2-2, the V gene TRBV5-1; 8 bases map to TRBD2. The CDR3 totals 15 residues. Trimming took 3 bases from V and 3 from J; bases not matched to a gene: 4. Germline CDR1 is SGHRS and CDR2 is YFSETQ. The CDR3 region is CASSSPSGYTGELFF. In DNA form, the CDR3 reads TGCGCCAGCAGCTCCCCTAGCGGGTACACCGGGGAGCTGTTTTTT.

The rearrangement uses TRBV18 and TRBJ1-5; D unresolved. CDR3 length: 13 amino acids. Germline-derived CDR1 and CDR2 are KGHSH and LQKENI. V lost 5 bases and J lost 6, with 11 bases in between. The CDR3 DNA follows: TGTGCCAGCTCATATACTCGGGGTCAGCCCCAGCATTTT. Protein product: CASSYTRGQPQHF.

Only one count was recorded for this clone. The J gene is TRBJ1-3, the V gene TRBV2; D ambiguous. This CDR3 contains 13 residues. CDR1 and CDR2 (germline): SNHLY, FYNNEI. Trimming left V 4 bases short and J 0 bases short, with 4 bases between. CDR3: CASSVSSGNTIYF. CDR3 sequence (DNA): TGTGCCAGCAGTGTCAGCTCTGGAAACACCATATATTTT.